These 7 T cell receptor beta chains were sequenced from one sample in a study of blood T cell repertoires in COVID-19 (dated by TCRdb to between 2020 and 2021). The library relied on the immunoSEQ multiplex PCR assay. TCRdb took this table from immuneACCESS and kept in-frame rearrangements with V and J called. Such tables lack part of the clones; where checked against another copy, unresolved V genes explain under half of the gap, and the rest is unexplained. The sample table holds 80,000 to 130,000 clones, of which just under 95% were seen once. The ten top clones hold 4.5% to 6% of the sample. The sequenced material came from peripheral blood. These receptors were taken from a man aged 65-85 years with acute or convalescent COVID-19.

The chain joins TRBV25-1 to TRBJ2-5; 7 bases match TRBD2. CDR1 and CDR2 from the germline V gene are MGHDK and SYGVNS. V lost 8 bases to trimming and J lost 5 bases; unmatched junction nucleotides: 17. CDR3 length equals 16 residues. The CDR3 DNA follows: TGTGCCAGCTCTAGGCTAGCGGAATCCCCGTGGGAGACCCAGTACTTC. Its translation: CASSRLAESPWETQYF. The full variable domain, its missing parts supplied by reference TRBV25-1 and TRBJ2-5, is EADIYQTPRYLVIGTGKKITLECSQTMGHDKMYWYQQDPGMELHLIHYSYGVNSTEKGDLSSESTVSRIRTEHFPLTLESARPSHTSQYLCASSRLAESPWETQYFGPGTRLLVL.

This chain links TRBV10-2 with TRBJ2-5; no definite D call. V gave up 0 bases and J gave up 3 bases, with 8 bases separating them. In germline, CDR1 is WSHSY, CDR2 SAAADI. CDR3 length equals 14 residues. CDR3 in amino acids: CASSESVVKETQYF. The CDR3 bases are TGCGCCAGCAGTGAGTCGGTAGTGAAAGAGACCCAGTACTTC.

J is TRBJ2-5 and V is TRBV7-2; D might be TRBD1 (6 bases). The V end was cut by 3 bases, the J end by 5 bases, with 13 bases between. The germline gives CDR1 SGHTA, CDR2 FQGNSA. The CDR3 consists of 14 residues. The CDR3 sequence: CASSFSTGLETQYF. The CDR3 DNA follows: TGTGCCAGCAGCTTTTCAACAGGGCTGGAGACCCAGTACTTC.

To note about this clone: The junction does not match germline at one end; this may be a read error. The genes are TRBV19 and TRBJ1-2; a possible D gene is TRBD1 (5 bases). Germline lookup yields CDR1 LNHDA and CDR2 SQIVND (reference sequence). CDR3 length: 12 residues. CDR3 nucleotides: TGTGCCAGTAGTATTACCAGGGAAAGGCTCTTTTTC. This sequence encodes CASSITRERLFF.

The chain couples TRBV27 to TRBJ2-7; unclear D gene. V gave up 6 bases and J gave up 0 bases, with 15 bases separating them. This CDR3 comprises 15 residues. The V gene's germline CDR1 is MNHEY and CDR2 SMNVEV (reference sequence). CDR3 protein: CASRPGAPFSYEQYF. CDR3 nucleotide sequence: TGTGCCAGCAGGCCCGGAGCCCCCTTCTCCTACGAGCAGTACTTC.

The V call is TRBV5-1, the J call TRBJ1-6, with D perhaps TRBD1 (5 bases). CDR1 and CDR2 from the germline V gene are SGHRS and YFSETQ. The CDR3 is made up of 17 amino acids. V lost 0 bases, J lost 3 bases, and 13 bases lay in between. The chain's CDR3 is CASSLGPRQSYNSPLHF. The CDR3 DNA follows: TGCGCCAGCAGCTTGGGGCCCCGACAGAGCTATAATTCACCCCTCCACTTT.

V is TRBV10-3 and J is TRBJ1-5; 10 bases line up with TRBD1. The CDR3 has 13 amino acids. Germline V gene sequence: CDR1 ENHRY, CDR2 SYGVKD. Trimming at V came to 8 bases and at J to 3 bases, leaving 1 base not matched to a gene. The CDR3 here is CAIGTGANQPQHF. DNA for the CDR3: TGTGCCATCGGGACAGGGGCCAATCAGCCCCAGCATTTT.